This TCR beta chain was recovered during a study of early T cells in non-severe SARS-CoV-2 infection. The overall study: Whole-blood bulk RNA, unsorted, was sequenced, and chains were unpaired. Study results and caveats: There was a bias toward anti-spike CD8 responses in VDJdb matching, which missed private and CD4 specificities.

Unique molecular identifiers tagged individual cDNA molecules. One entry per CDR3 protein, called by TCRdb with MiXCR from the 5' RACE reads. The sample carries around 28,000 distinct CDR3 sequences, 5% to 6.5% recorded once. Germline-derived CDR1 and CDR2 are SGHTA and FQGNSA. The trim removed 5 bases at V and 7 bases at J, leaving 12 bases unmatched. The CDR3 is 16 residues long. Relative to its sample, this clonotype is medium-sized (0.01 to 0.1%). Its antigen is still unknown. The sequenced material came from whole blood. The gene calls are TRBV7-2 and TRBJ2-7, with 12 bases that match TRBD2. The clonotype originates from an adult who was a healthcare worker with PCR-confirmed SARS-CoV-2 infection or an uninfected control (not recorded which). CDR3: CASSRRLAGVLWEQYF. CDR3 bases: TGTGCCAGCAGCCGCCGACTAGCGGGAGTGTTGTGGGAGCAGTACTTC.